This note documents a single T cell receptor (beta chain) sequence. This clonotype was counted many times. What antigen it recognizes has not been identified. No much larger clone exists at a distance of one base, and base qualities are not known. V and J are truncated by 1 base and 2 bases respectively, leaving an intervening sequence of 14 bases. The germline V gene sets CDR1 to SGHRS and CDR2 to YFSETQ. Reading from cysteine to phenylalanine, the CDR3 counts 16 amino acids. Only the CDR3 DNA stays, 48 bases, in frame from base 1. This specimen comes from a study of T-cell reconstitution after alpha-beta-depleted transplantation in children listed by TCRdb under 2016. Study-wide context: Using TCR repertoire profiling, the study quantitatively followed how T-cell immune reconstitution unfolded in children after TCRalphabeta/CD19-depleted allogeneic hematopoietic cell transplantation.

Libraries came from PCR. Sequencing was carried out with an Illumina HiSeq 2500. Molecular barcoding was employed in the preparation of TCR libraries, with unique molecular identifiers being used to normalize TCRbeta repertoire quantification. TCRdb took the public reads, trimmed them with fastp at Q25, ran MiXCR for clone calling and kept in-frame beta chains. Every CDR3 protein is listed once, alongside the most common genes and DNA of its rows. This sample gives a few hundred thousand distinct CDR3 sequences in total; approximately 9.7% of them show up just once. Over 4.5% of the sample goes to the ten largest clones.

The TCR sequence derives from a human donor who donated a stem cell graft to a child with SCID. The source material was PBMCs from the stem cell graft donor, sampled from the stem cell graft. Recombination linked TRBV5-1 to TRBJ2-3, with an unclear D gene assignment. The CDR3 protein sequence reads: CASSLSPGGPTDTQYF. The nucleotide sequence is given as TGCGCCAGCAGCTTGTCTCCAGGCGGCCCCACAGATACGCAGTATTTT.